Below, 19 T cell receptor beta chains from the same sample are listed, as sequenced in a study of siplizumab effects on memory and regulatory T cells. Profiled with immunoSEQ multiplex PCR; TCRdb holds only in-frame clones, not every one. Counted here are some 100,000 clones, 85% to 95% occurring once; the ten biggest clones make up roughly 0.61%. Sequencing was carried out using Tregs sorted from blood. These receptors were obtained from a human donor in good health.

A few counts support this clone. The chain combines TRBV5-1 with TRBJ2-7; D may be TRBD2 (5 bases). The CDR3 is 14 amino acids. Germline lookup yields CDR1 SGHRS and CDR2 YFSETQ. V dropped 1 base and J dropped 1 base, with 9 bases sitting between them. The CDR3 spells CASSLTSRSYEQYF. The CDR3, as DNA: TGCGCCAGCAGCTTGACTAGTAGATCCTACGAGCAGTACTTC.

The V gene is TRBV5-1, the J gene TRBJ1-4, with unresolved D. Trimming took off 2 bases at V and 5 bases at J, with 10 bases between the two ends. The CDR3 spans 14 residues. The germline CDR1 and CDR2 sequences are SGHRS and YFSETQ. CDR3 loop: CASSFRGGNEKLFF. CDR3 in DNA: TGCGCCAGCAGCTTCAGAGGCGGAAATGAAAAACTGTTTTTT.

V gene TRBV9 combines with J gene TRBJ1-2; unclear D gene. CDR1 and CDR2 from the germline V gene are SGDLS and YYNGEE. The length of the CDR3 is 15 residues. V lost 4 bases, J lost 5 bases, and 18 bases lay in between. The CDR3 loop reads CASSIVASEPYGYTF. CDR3 DNA: TGTGCCAGCAGCATAGTTGCGTCTGAACCTTATGGCTACACCTTC. Full variable domain (missing parts from reference TRBV9 and TRBJ1-2): DSGVTQTPKHLITATGQRVTLRCSPRSGDLSVYWYQQSLDQGLQFLIQYYNGEERAKGNILERFSAQQFPDLHSELNLSSLELGDSALYFCASSIVASEPYGYTFGSGTRLTVV.

This clone was picked up one time. The chain uses TRBV11-2 and TRBJ2-6, with 8 positions matching TRBD1. The V and J ends lost 5 bases and 1 base, in that order; junction bases with no gene match: 10. This CDR3 is built from 18 residues. The germline CDR1 and CDR2 sequences are SGHAT and FQNNGV. Here the CDR3 reads CASSPLGQGKSGANVLTF. The CDR3, as DNA: TGTGCCAGCAGCCCCCTAGGACAGGGTAAATCTGGGGCCAACGTCCTGACTTTC.

This chain joins TRBV5-5 and TRBJ1-2; 9 bases align to TRBD1. V gave up 4 bases and J gave up 5 bases; unmatched junction bases: 9. Per germline, CDR1 SGHKS and CDR2 YYEKEE (reference sequence). This CDR3 region has 15 residues. CDR3 bases: TGTGCCAGCAGCGCGGGACAGGGCGAGGGGTATGGCTACACCTTC. Protein sequence: CASSAGQGEGYGYTF. The full variable domain, rest sourced from reference TRBV5-5 and TRBJ1-2, is DAGVTQSPTHLIKTRGQQVTLRCSPISGHKSVSWYQQVLGQGPQFIFQYYEKEERGRGNFPDRFSARQFPNYSSELNVNALLLGDSALYLCASSAGQGEGYGYTFGSGTRLTVV.

This clone came up once. The chain joins TRBV28 to TRBJ2-7; D is possibly TRBD1 or TRBD2 (6 bases each). The CDR3 consists of 15 residues. From germline, CDR1 is MDHEN and CDR2 SYDVKM. V lost 6 bases and J 2 bases, leaving 17 bases between the germline ends. CDR3 loop: CASRLGLGGPYEQYF. CDR3 bases: TGTGCCAGCAGACTAGGACTCGGGGGCCCCTACGAGCAGTACTTC. The entire variable domain, with the rest obtained from reference TRBV28 and TRBJ2-7, is as follows: DVKVTQSSRYLVKRTGEKVFLECVQDMDHENMFWYRQDPGLGLRLIYFSYDVKMKEKGDIPEGYSVSREKKERFSLILESASTNQTSMYLCASRLGLGGPYEQYFGPGTRLTVT.

The genes are TRBV5-1 and TRBJ2-7; 10 bases match TRBD1. There are 15 residues in the CDR3. Trimming took 0 bases from V and 4 from J; bases not matched to a gene: 4. Looked up from germline, CDR1 is SGHRS and CDR2 is YFSETQ. The CDR3 DNA sequence: TGCGCCAGCAGCTTGGGTGGGACAGGGGAATACGAGCAGTACTTC. Protein sequence: CASSLGGTGEYEQYF.

V is TRBV6-1 and J is TRBJ1-5; D not resolved. Trimming cost V 4 bases and J 2 bases, with 9 bases left between them. The CDR3 covers 14 residues. Germline V gene sequence: CDR1 MNHNS, CDR2 SASEGT. The CDR3 nucleotides read TGTGCCAGCAGTGTGGGGTGGGGCAATCAGCCCCAGCATTTT. This encodes CASSVGWGNQPQHF.

This clone was found once. The gene calls are TRBV5-1 and TRBJ1-1; no definite D call. CDR3 length: 15 amino acids. V lost 2 bases and J lost 0, with 11 bases in between. Germline CDR1 and CDR2: SGHRS and YFSETQ. DNA of the CDR3: TGCGCCAGCAGCTTCACGTCTCTGTTGAACACTGAAGCTTTCTTT. This encodes CASSFTSLLNTEAFF.

CDR3 coding DNA: TGTGCCAGCAGTTTCGGGCAGGGAGGCTACAATGAGCAGTTCTTC. It codes for CASSFGQGGYNEQFF. V is TRBV27 and J is TRBJ2-1; D is possibly TRBD2 (6 bases). CDR1 MNHEY and CDR2 SMNVEV come from the germline V gene (reference sequence). V was pared by 3 bases and J by 3 bases, with 12 bases between. This CDR3 region has 15 residues.

This sequence joins TRBV5-1 and TRBJ2-5; TRBD2 matches at 9 bases. Per the germline V gene, CDR1 is SGHRS and CDR2 is YFSETQ. The V segment lost 3 bases and the J segment 7 bases; nucleotides outside the gene matches: 13. This CDR3 contains 16 residues. The CDR3 here is CASSSALLAGQRTQYF. The CDR3 region has the DNA TGCGCCAGCAGCTCCGCCTTACTAGCGGGCCAGAGGACCCAGTACTTC.

This chain connects TRBV7-2 to TRBJ2-3; D is undetermined. V shed 4 bases and J shed 0 bases, with 8 bases lying between them. The V gene's germline CDR1 is SGHTA and CDR2 FQGNSA. The length of the CDR3 is 14 residues. Here the CDR3 reads CASSSYPSTDTQYF. The CDR3 DNA follows: TGTGCCAGCAGCTCTTATCCCAGCACAGATACGCAGTATTTT. Full variable domain (rest looked up from reference TRBV7-2 and TRBJ2-3): GAGVSQSPSNKVTEKGKDVELRCDPISGHTALYWYRQSLGQGLEFLIYFQGNSAPDKSGLPSDRFSAERTGGSVSTLTIQRTQQEDSAVYLCASSSYPSTDTQYFGPGTRLTVL.

The chain employs TRBV9 and TRBJ2-2, with TRBD1 matching over 9 bases. CDR1 and CDR2 from the germline V gene are SGDLS and YYNGEE. Germline trimming cut 3 bases from V and 1 base from J; bases unmatched to any gene: 4. The CDR3 spans 16 residues. The CDR3 here is CASSATGGKNTGELFF. In DNA form, the CDR3 reads TGTGCCAGCAGCGCCACAGGGGGCAAGAACACCGGGGAGCTGTTTTTT. The full variable domain, with the rest looked up from reference TRBV9 and TRBJ2-2, is DSGVTQTPKHLITATGQRVTLRCSPRSGDLSVYWYQQSLDQGLQFLIQYYNGEERAKGNILERFSAQQFPDLHSELNLSSLELGDSALYFCASSATGGKNTGELFFGEGSRLTVL.

This chain joins TRBV19 and TRBJ2-2; no reliable D call. Germline CDR1 is LNHDA and CDR2 is SQIVND (reference sequence). V was clipped by 3 bases and J by 5 bases, with 10 bases between them. CDR3 length: 14 residues. Here the CDR3 reads CASSIRGLTGELFF. In DNA form, the CDR3 reads TGTGCCAGTAGTATTCGAGGTCTAACCGGGGAGCTGTTTTTT.

This rearrangement joins TRBV5-1 to TRBJ2-7; TRBD2 agrees at 7 bases. This CDR3 contains 13 residues. The V segment lost 2 bases and the J segment 3 bases; nucleotides outside the gene matches: 2. Germline CDR1 reads SGHRS; CDR2 reads YFSETQ. The CDR3, as DNA: TGCGCCAGCAGCTTTCAGCGGGGCTACGAGCAGTACTTC. Translated: CASSFQRGYEQYF.

This clone has just one count. The rearrangement uses TRBV7-9 and TRBJ2-1; D is ambiguous. CDR1 and CDR2 from the germline V gene are SEHNR and FQNEAQ (reference sequence). The CDR3 runs to 13 residues. Between the trimmed V and J ends, which lost 1 base and 10 bases, there was a span of 11 bases. CDR3: CASSLEIVREQFF. CDR3 sequence (DNA): TGTGCCAGCAGCTTAGAAATTGTTAGGGAGCAGTTCTTC.

In this sample, this clone turned up once. The chain uses TRBV5-1 and TRBJ2-3, with D perhaps matching TRBD1 (5 bases). V was clipped by 0 bases and J by 7 bases, with 12 bases between them. CDR3 length equals 14 residues. CDR1 is SGHRS, CDR2 YFSETQ, per germline. As DNA, the CDR3 is TGCGCCAGCAGCTTGGAGCAGGGTGCAAATACGCAGTATTTT. Residues: CASSLEQGANTQYF.

This rearrangement joins TRBV30 to TRBJ1-6; D is undetermined. V was shortened by 1 base and J by 8 bases, with 12 bases between the two germline ends. CDR3 length equals 14 residues. Looked up from germline, CDR1 is GTSNPN and CDR2 is SVGIG (reference sequence). CDR3 DNA: TGTGCCTGGAGTGACCTGATTTGGGATTCACCCCTCCACTTT. Translation: CAWSDLIWDSPLHF.

The V call is TRBV19, the J call TRBJ1-1; TRBD1 agrees at 8 bases. Germline trimming cut 5 bases from V and 4 bases from J; bases unmatched to any gene: 6. The CDR3 is 14 residues long. Germline CDR1 reads LNHDA; CDR2 reads SQIVND (reference sequence). The DNA for the CDR3 is TGTGCCAGTAGTCCGAGACAGGGGACCACTGAAGCTTTCTTT. This encodes CASSPRQGTTEAFF.